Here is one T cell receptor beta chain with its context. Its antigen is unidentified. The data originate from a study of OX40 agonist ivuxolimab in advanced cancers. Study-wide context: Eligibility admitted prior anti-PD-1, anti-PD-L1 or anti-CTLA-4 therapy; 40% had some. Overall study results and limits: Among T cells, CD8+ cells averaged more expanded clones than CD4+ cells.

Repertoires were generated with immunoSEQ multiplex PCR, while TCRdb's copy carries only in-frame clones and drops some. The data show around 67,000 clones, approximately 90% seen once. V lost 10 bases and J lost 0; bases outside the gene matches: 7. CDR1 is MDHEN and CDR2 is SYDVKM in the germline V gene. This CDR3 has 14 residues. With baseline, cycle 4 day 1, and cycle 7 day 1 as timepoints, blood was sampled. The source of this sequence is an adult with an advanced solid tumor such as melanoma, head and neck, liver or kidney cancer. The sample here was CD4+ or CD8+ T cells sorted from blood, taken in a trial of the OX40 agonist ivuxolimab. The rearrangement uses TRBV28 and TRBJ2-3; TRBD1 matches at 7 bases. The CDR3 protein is CATAGTASTDTQYF. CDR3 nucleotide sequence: TGTGCCACCGCCGGGACAGCGAGCACAGATACGCAGTATTTT. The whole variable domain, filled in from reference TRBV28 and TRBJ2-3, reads DVKVTQSSRYLVKRTGEKVFLECVQDMDHENMFWYRQDPGLGLRLIYFSYDVKMKEKGDIPEGYSVSREKKERFSLILESASTNQTSMYLCATAGTASTDTQYFGPGTRLTVL.